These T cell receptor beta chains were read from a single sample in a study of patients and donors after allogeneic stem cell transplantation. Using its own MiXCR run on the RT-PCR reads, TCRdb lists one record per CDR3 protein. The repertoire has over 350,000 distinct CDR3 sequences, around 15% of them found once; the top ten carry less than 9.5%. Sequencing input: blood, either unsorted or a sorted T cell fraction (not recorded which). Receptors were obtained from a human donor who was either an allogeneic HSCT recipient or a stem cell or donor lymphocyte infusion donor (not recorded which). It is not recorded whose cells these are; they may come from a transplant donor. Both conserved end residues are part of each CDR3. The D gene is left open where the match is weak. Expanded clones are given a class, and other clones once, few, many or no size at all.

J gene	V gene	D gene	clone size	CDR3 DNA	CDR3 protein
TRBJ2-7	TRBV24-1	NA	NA	TGTGCCACCAGTCCGAGACAGTATTACGAGCAGTACTTC	CATSPRQYYEQYF
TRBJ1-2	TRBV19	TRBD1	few	TGTGCCAGTAGTATGTCGGGACAGCCTTATGGCTACACCTTC	CASSMSGQPYGYTF
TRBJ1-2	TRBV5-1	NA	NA	TGCGCCAGCAGCTTGGACATCTCTAACTATGGCTACACCTTC	CASSLDISNYGYTF
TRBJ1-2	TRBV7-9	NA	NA	TGTGCCAGCAGCCTATTGGGTGGAGGTGGCTACACCTTC	CASSLLGGGGYTF
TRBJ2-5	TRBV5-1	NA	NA	TGCGCCAGCAGCTTGGGGTCTAGCGAAGAGACCCAGTACTTC	CASSLGSSEETQYF
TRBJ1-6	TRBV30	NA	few	TGTGCCTGGAGTGTAATGGGCTCCTATAATTCACCCCTCCACTTT	CAWSVMGSYNSPLHF
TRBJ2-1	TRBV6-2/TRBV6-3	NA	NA	TGTGCCAGCAGTTACAGGGGGAGCTCCTACAATGAGCAGTTCTTC	CASSYRGSSYNEQFF
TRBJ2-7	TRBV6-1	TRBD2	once	TGTGCCAGCAGTGAATGGGCTAGCGGGGAACGGGCCTACGAGCAGTACTTC	CASSEWASGERAYEQYF
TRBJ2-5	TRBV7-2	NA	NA	TGTGCCAGCAGCTTAGCAGCACGGAACCAACAGACCCAGTACTTC	CASSLAARNQQTQYF
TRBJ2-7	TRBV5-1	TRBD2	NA	TGCGCCAGCAGCGTCATAGCGGGGGAGCAGTACTTC	CASSVIAGEQYF
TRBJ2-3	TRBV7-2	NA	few	TGTGCCACCCGACCGGACGGCCGAAAAACAGATACGCAGTATTTT	CATRPDGRKTDTQYF
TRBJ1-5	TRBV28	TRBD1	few	TGTGCCAACAAACCGGGACAGGGGGTTGGTCAGCCCCAGCATTTT	CANKPGQGVGQPQHF
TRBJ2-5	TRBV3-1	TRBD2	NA	TGTGCCAGCAGCCTACCCCTACTAGCGGAACAAGAGACCCAGTACTTC	CASSLPLLAEQETQYF
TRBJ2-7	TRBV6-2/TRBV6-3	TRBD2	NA	TGTGCCAGCAGACGACGGGAGGTTTCCTACGAGCAGTACTTC	CASRRREVSYEQYF
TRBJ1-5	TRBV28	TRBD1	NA	TGTGCCAGCAGTTTAAGGGACAGGGAACGTCAGCCCCAGCATTTT	CASSLRDRERQPQHF
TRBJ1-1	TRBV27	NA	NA	TGTGCCAGCAGTTTAACGGCGGCACCGAACACTGAAGCTTTCTTT	CASSLTAAPNTEAFF
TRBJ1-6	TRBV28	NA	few	TGTGCCAGCAGCCGGGTGTCTCATGGTTCACCCCTCCACTTT	CASSRVSHGSPLHF
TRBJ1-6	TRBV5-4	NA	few	TGTGCCAGCAGTCGGCCGAATAATTCACCCCTCCACTTT	CASSRPNNSPLHF
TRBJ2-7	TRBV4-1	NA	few	TGCGCCAGCAGCTTTTCGATCTACGAGCAGTACTTC	CASSFSIYEQYF
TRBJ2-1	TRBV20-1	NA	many	TGCAGTGCTGGCCATTTAGGGGAGCAGTTCTTC	CSAGHLGEQFF
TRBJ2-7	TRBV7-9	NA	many	TGTGCCAGCAGTGCGACCTACGAGCAGTACTTC	CASSATYEQYF
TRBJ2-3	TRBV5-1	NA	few	TGCGCCAGCAGCTTGGTACATAAGAAGACAGATACGCAGTATTTT	CASSLVHKKTDTQYF
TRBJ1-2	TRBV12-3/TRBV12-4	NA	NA	TGTGCCAGCAGCACTCGACAGTTAGTCTATGGCTACACCTTC	CASSTRQLVYGYTF
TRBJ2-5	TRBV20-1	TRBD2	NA	TGCAGTGCTAGCCCCGGGACTACCCAAGAGACCCAGTACTTC	CSASPGTTQETQYF
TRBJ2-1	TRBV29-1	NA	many	TGCAGCGTCGTGGGGCTAGTGAGGAATGAGCAGTTCTTC	CSVVGLVRNEQFF
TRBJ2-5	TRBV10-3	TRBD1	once	TGTGCCATCAGTGGTGACAGGGGGCAGGAGACCCAGTACTTC	CAISGDRGQETQYF
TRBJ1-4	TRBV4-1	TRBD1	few	TGCGCCAGCAGCCAAGTTGGGACAGGAGAAAAACTGTTTTTT	CASSQVGTGEKLFF